Given below is one T cell receptor (beta chain) in context. CDR3 length: 15 residues. CDR1 is LNHNV and CDR2 is YYDKDF in the germline V gene (reference sequence). J was trimmed by 5 bases and V by 0 bases; bases with no gene match: 4. This record belongs to a study of early T cells in non-severe SARS-CoV-2 infection. Turning to the study itself: Sequencing input comprised bulk RNA from unsorted whole blood; chain pairing was not available.

TCRdb used MiXCR to reprocess the 5' RACE reads, holding one entry per CDR3 protein. The sample lists some 82,000 distinct CDR3 sequences, approximately 12% occurring once. Material: whole blood, obtained at baseline. The TCR sequence derives from an adult who was a healthcare worker with PCR-confirmed SARS-CoV-2 infection or an uninfected control (not recorded which). The chain recombines TRBV15 with TRBJ1-5; TRBD1 aligns across 7 bases. CDR3 nucleotide sequence: TGTGCCACCAGCAGAGATGACAGGGCGGATCAGCCCCAGCATTTT. Protein sequence: CATSRDDRADQPQHF.